The rows below give T cell receptor beta chains drawn from one sample of a study of blood T cell repertoires in COVID-19. Here immunoSEQ multiplex PCR was the method, and the copy in TCRdb shows in-frame clones only, minus some. The sample lists around 25,000 clones, 90% occurring once. The sequenced sample consisted of peripheral blood. Source of these receptors: a man between 65 and 85 years old with acute or convalescent COVID-19. Both conserved end residues are part of each CDR3. The D gene is left open where the match is weak.

TRBV19 | - | CASSTGFPYEQYF
TRBV7-6 | TRBD1 | CASSPTGTGGLTGELFF
TRBV11-2 | - | CASSLGPSGETQYF
TRBV4-3 | TRBD2 | CASSRQSGVNTGELFF
TRBV5-4 | TRBD2 | CASSLGLAGGTDTQYF
TRBV18 | - | CASSPEDSSNEQFF
TRBV7-2 | - | CASSPARTPTGELFF
TRBV18 | - | CASSLRMGYEKLFF
TRBV10-1 | TRBD1 | CASSEWTGSEAGNTIYF
TRBV2 | - | CASRILTGNTEAFF
TRBV29-1 | - | CSVEDQARGVSGYTF
TRBV6-5 | TRBD1 | CASTPGQGTGGYTF
TRBV20-1 | - | CSLRGRETQYF
TRBV19 | TRBD1 | CASSGGQGTDTQYF
TRBV7-7 | - | CASSLGSGIKETQYF
TRBV5-1 | - | CASSLGQANEKLFF
TRBV5-4 | TRBD1 | CASSIGQGTYTGELFF
TRBV6-4 | - | CASSDRQSSYEKLFF
TRBV4-2 | - | CASSQDPTRWELFF
TRBV19 | - | CASSERLPSYEQYF
TRBV2 | - | CASSDLGQYGYTF
TRBV9 | TRBD2 | CASSVSAGGYNEQFF
TRBV7-2 | - | CASSSFAGGQYF
TRBV11-2 | - | CASSSRTDGETQYF